This T cell receptor beta chain was recovered during a study of blood T cell repertoires in COVID-19. Turning to the study itself: Acute and convalescent COVID-19 samples came from the United States, Italy and Spain.

Germline CDR1 and CDR2: LNHDA and SQIVND (reference sequence). The V end was cut by 0 bases, the J end by 10 bases, with 12 bases between. CDR3 length equals 13 residues. TCRdb's copy holds only in-frame clones and misses some; the assay was immunoSEQ multiplex PCR. The data show a few hundred thousand clones, 85% seen once. The sequencing input was PBMCs or T cells enriched from blood (not recorded which). This receptor was taken from a man in his forties who had recovered from COVID-19. The chain links TRBV19 to TRBJ1-2; D perhaps matches TRBD1 (6 bases). The CDR3, as DNA: TGTGCCAGTAGTATAGATGGAAACAGGGCCTACACCTTC. This codes for CASSIDGNRAYTF.